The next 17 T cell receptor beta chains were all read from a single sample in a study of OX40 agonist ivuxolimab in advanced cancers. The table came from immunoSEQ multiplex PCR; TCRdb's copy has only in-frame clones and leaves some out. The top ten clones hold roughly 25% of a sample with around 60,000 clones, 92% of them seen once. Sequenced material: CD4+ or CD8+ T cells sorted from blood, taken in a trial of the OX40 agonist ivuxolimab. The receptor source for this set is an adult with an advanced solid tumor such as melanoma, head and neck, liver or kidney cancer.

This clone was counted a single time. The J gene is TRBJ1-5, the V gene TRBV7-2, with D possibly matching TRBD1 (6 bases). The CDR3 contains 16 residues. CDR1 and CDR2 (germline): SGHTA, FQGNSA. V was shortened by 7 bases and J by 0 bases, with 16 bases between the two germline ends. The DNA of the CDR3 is TGTGCCAGCAACCCCTGGGGGCCCTATAGCAATCAGCCCCAGCATTTT. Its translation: CASNPWGPYSNQPQHF.

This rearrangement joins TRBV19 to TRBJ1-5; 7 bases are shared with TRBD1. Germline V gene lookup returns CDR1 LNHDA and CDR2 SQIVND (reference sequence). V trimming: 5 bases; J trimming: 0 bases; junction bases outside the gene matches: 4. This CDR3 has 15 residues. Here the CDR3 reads CASSFRDSSNQPQHF. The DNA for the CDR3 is TGTGCCAGTAGTTTCAGGGACAGTAGCAATCAGCCCCAGCATTTT.

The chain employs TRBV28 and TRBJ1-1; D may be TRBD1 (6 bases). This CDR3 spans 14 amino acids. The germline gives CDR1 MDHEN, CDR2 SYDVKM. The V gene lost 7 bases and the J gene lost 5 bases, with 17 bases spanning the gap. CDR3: CASTPVGGATEAFF. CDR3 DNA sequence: TGTGCCAGCACCCCCGTGGGGGGCGCAACTGAAGCTTTCTTT.

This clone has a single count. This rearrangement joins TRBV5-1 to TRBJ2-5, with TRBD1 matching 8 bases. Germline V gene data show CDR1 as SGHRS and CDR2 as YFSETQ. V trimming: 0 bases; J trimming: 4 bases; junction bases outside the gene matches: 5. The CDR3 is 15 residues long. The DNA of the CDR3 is TGCGCCAGCAGCTTGGATCTTGGACAGGGAGAGACCCAGTACTTC. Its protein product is CASSLDLGQGETQYF. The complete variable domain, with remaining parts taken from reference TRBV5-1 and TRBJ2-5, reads KAGVTQTPRYLIKTRGQQVTLSCSPISGHRSVSWYQQTPGQGLQFLFEYFSETQRNKGNFPGRFSGRQFSNSRSEMNVSTLELGDSALYLCASSLDLGQGETQYFGPGTRLLVL.

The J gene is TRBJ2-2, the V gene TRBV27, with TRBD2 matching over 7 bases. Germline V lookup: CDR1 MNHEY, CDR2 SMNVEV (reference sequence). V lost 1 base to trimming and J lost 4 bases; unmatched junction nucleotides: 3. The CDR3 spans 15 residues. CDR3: CASSLFAGVTGELFF. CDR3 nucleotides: TGTGCCAGCAGTTTATTCGCGGGAGTCACCGGGGAGCTGTTTTTT.

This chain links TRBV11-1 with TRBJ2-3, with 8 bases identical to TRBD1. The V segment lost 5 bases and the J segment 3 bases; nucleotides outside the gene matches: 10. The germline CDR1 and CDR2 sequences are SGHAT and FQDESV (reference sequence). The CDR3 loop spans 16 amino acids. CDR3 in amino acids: CASSPMDRVLTDTQYF. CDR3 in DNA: TGTGCCAGCAGCCCGATGGACAGGGTTTTAACAGATACGCAGTATTTT.

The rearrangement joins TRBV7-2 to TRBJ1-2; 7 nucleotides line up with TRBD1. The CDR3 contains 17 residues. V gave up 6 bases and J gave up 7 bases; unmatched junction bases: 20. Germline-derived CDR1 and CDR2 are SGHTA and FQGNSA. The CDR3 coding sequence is TGTGCCAGCAGTCCCTACGCCCAAGGGGGCGCACAGTCTGGCTACACCTTC. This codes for CASSPYAQGGAQSGYTF. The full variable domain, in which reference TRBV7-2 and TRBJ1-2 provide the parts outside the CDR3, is GAGVSQSPSNKVTEKGKDVELRCDPISGHTALYWYRQSLGQGLEFLIYFQGNSAPDKSGLPSDRFSAERTGGSVSTLTIQRTQQEDSAVYLCASSPYAQGGAQSGYTFGSGTRLTVV.

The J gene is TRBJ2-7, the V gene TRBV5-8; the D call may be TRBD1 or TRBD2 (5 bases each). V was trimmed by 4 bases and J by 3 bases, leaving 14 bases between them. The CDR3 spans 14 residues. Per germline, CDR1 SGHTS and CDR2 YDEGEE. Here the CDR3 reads CASSPAGTLYEQYF. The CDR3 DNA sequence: TGTGCCAGCAGCCCCGCCGGGACGCTCTACGAGCAGTACTTC. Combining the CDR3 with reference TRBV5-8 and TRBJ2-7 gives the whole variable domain EAGVTQSPTHLIKTRGQQATLRCSPISGHTSVYWYQQALGLGLQFLLWYDEGEERNRGNFPPRFSGRQFPNYSSELNVNALELEDSALYLCASSPAGTLYEQYFGPGTRLTVT.

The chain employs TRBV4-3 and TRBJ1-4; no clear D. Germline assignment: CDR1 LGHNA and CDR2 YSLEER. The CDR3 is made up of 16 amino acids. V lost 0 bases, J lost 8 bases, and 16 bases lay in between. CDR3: CASSQDLGGDREKLFF. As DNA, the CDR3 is TGCGCCAGCAGCCAAGATCTCGGCGGAGATAGAGAAAAACTGTTTTTT.

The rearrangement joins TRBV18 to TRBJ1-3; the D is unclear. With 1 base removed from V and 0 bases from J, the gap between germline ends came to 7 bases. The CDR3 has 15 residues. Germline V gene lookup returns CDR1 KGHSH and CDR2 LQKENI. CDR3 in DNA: TGTGCCAGCTCACCACAGGGCGGCTCTGGAAACACCATATATTTT. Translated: CASSPQGGSGNTIYF.

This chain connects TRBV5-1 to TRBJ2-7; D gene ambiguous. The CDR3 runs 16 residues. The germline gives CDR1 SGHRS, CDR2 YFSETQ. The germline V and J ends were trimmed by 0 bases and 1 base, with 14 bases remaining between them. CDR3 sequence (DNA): TGCGCCAGCAGCTTGGCCCCGGCAGATCTGTCCTACGAGCAGTACTTC. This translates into CASSLAPADLSYEQYF.

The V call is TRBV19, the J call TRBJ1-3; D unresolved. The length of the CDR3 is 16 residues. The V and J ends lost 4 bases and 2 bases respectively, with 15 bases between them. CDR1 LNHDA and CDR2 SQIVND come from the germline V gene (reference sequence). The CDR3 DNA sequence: TGTGCCAGTAGTACTTGGCCAGAAGAACCTGGAAACACCATATATTTT. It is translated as CASSTWPEEPGNTIYF.

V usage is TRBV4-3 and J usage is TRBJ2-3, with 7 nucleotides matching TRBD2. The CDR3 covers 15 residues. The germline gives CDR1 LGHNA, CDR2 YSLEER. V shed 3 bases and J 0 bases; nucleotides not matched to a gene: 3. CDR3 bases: TGCGCCAGCAGCCAGAATAGCGGGAGCACAGATACGCAGTATTTT. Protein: CASSQNSGSTDTQYF.

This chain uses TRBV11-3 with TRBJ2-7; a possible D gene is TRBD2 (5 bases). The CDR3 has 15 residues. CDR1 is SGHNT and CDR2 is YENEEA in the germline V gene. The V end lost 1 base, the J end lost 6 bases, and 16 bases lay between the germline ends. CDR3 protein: CASSLVEPGISEQYF. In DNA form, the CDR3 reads TGTGCCAGCAGCTTAGTAGAACCGGGGATCTCCGAGCAGTACTTC.

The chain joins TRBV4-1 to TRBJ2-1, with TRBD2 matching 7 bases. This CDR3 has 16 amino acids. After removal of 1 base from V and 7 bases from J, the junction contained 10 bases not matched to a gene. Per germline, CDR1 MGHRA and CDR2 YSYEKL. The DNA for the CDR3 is TGCGCCAGCAGCCAAGGCGTCGCGGGAGTCGGGAATGAGCAGTTCTTC. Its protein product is CASSQGVAGVGNEQFF.

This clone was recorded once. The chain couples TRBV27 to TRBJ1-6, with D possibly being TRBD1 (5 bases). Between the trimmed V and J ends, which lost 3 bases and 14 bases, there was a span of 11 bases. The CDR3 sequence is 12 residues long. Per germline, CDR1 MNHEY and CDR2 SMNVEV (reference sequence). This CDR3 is CASSFSGQTLHF. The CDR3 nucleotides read TGTGCCAGCAGTTTTTCAGGGCAAACCCTCCACTTT.

The DNA of the CDR3 is TGTGCCAGCGGACAGGGGCAATATCGGGAGCAGTACTTC. It translates to CASGQGQYREQYF. V usage is TRBV5-6 and J usage is TRBJ2-7; the match to TRBD1 covers 9 bases. This CDR3 has 13 residues. Per germline, CDR1 SGHDT and CDR2 YYEEEE. Trimming cost V 7 bases and J 7 bases; bases outside gene matches: 9. The full variable domain, rest sourced from reference TRBV5-6 and TRBJ2-7, is DAGVTQSPTHLIKTRGQQVTLRCSPKSGHDTVSWYQQALGQGPQFIFQYYEEEERQRGNFPDRFSGHQFPNYSSELNVNALLLGDSALYLCASGQGQYREQYFGPGTRLTVT.